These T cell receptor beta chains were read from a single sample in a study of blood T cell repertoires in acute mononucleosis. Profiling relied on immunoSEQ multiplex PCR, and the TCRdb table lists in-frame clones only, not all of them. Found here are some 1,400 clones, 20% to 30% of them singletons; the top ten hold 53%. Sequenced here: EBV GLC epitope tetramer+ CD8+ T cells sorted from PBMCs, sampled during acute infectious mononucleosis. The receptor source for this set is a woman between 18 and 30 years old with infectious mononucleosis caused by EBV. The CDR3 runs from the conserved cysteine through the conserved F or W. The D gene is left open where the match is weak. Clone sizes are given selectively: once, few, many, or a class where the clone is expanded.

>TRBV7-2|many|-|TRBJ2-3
CASSGARDTQYF
TGTGCCAGCAGTGGTGCCCGGGATACGCAGTATTTT
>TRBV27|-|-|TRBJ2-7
CASSLGPAYEYF
TGTGCCAGCAGTTTAGGGCCCGCCTACGAGTACTTC
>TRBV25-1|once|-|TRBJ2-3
CASSCARDTQFF
TGTGCCAGCAGTTGTGCCCGGGATACGCAGTTTTTT
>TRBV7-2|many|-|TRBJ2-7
CASIQSGFVYEQYF
TGTGCCAGCATCCAATCGGGGTTTGTCTACGAGCAGTACTTC
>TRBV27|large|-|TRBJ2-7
CASSLGPAYEQYF
TGTGCCAGCAGTTTAGGGCCCGCCTACGAGCAGTACTTC
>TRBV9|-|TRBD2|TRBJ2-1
CASSVAGGMQFF
TGTGCCAGCAGCGTAGCCGGGGGGATGCAGTTCTTC
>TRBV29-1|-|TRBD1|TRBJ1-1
CWVGGQANTEAFF
TGCTGGGTGGGGGGACAGGCTAACACTGAAGCTTTCTTT
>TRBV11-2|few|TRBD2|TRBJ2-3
CASFSSGTTDTQYF
TGTGCCAGCTTTTCTAGCGGGACCACAGATACGCAGTATTTT
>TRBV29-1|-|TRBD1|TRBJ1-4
CSVGTGGSNDKLFF
TGCAGCGTCGGGACAGGGGGCTCTAATGATAAACTGTTTTTT
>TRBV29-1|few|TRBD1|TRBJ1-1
CSVWGQANTESFF
TGCAGCGTGTGGGGACAGGCGAACACTGAATCTTTCTTT
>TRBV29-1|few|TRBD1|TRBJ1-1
CSVGGQANSEAFF
TGCAGCGTGGGGGGACAGGCTAACTCTGAAGCTTTCTTT
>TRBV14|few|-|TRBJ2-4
CASSQFYGGIQYF
TGTGCCAGCAGCCAGTTCTACGGGGGCATTCAGTACTTC
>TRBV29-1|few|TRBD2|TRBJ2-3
CSGLWLAASTDTQYF
TGCAGCGGTCTGTGGCTAGCGGCTAGCACAGATACGCAGTATTTT
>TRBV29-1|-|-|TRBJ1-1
CCVGGRANTEAFF
TGCTGCGTGGGGGGACGGGCGAACACTGAAGCTTTCTTT
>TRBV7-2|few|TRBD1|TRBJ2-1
CACILGQILPGEQFF
TGTGCCTGCATCCTGGGACAGATCCTGCCGGGCGAGCAGTTCTTC
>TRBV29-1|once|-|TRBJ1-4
CSVGSDGTNENCFF
-
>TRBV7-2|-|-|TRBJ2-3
CASIYSGLGADTQYF
TGTGCCAGCATTTACTCGGGGCTAGGCGCAGATACGCAGTATTTT
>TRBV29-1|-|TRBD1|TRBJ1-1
CSVGQANTEAFF
TGCAGCGTGGGACAGGCGAACACTGAAGCTTTCTTT
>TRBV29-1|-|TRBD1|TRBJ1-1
CSLWGQANTEAFF
TGCAGCTTGTGGGGACAGGCTAACACTGAAGCTTTCTTT
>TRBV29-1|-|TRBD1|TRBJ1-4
CSVGTGGTIEKLFF
TGCAGCGTGGGGACAGGGGGCACTATTGAAAAACTGTTTTTT
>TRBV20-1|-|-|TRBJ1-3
CSARDTIYF
TGCAGTGCTAGAGACACCATATATTTT
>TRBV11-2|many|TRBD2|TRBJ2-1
CASSLRLAGPLYNEQFF
TGTGCCAGCAGCCTCCGACTAGCGGGCCCGCTTTACAATGAGCAGTTCTTC
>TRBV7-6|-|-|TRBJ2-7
CASSRDSSYEQYF
TGTGCCAGCAGCCGGGACTCCTCCTACGAGCAGTACTTC
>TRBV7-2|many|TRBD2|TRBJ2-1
CASSWRENNEQFF
TGTGCCAGCAGCTGGCGGGAGAACAATGAGCAGTTCTTC
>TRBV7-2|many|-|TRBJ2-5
CASSIGQQETQYF
TGTGCCAGCAGTATCGGACAGCAAGAGACCCAGTACTTC
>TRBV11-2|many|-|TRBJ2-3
CASSEASDITDTQYF
TGTGCCAGCAGTGAAGCCTCAGATATCACAGATACGCAGTATTTT
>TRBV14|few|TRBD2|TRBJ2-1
CASSSGTSVNEQFF
TGTGCCAGCAGCTCCGGGACTAGCGTTAATGAGCAGTTCTTC
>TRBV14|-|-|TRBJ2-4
CASQSPGGTQYF
TGTGCCAGCCAGTCTCCCGGGGGCACTCAGTACTTC
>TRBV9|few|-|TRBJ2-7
CASSVAGAEEQYF
TGTGCCAGCAGCGTAGCAGGTGCGGAGGAGCAGTACTTC
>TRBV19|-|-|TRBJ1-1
CASSPMNTEAFF
TGTGCCAGCAGCCCGATGAACACTGAAGCTTTCTTT
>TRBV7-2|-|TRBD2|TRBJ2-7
CASSSTSGSIYEQYF
TGTGCCAGCAGCTCGACTAGCGGGAGTATTTACGAGCAGTACTTC
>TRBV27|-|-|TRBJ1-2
CASSLAGMHYGYTF
TGTGCCAGCAGTTTAGCAGGGATGCACTATGGCTACACCTTC
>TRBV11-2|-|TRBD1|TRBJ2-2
CASSAGQVQPGELFF
TGTGCCAGCAGTGCCGGACAGGTACAACCCGGGGAGCTGTTTTTT
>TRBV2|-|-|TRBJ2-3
CAISEASDITDKQYF
TGTGCCATCAGTGAAGCCTCAGATATCACAGATAAGCAGTATTTT
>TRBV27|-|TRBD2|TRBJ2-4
CASVGSGQGGVDIQYF
TGTGCCAGCGTAGGGAGCGGCCAGGGAGGGGTGGACATTCAGTACTTC
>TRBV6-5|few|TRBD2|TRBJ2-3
CASSFSSGTTDTQYF
TGTGCCAGCAGCTTTTCTAGCGGGACCACAGATACGCAGTATTTT
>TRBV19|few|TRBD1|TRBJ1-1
CASSGDRGVTEAFF
TGTGCCAGCAGTGGGGACAGGGGAGTTACTGAAGCTTTCTTT
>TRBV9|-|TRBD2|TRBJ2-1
CARSVAGGDGQFF
TGTGCCCGCAGCGTAGCCGGGGGGGATGGGCAGTTCTTC
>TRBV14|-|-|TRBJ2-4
CASCESPGGIQYF
TGTGCCAGCTGCGAGTCTCCCGGGGGCATTCAGTACTTC
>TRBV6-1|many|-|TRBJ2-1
CASSVAGGDEQFF
TGTGCCAGCAGCGTCGCTGGGGGTGATGAGCAGTTCTTC
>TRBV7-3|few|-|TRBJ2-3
CASSEASDITDTQYF
TGTGCCAGCAGTGAAGCCTCAGATATCACAGATACGCAGTATTTT
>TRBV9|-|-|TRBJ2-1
CASSVAGGDELFF
TGTGCCAGCAGCGTTGCAGGTGGGGATGAGCTGTTCTTC
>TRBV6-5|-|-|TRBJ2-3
CASSEGDVGDTQYF
TGTGCCAGCAGTGAGGGGGACGTCGGGGATACGCAGTATTTT
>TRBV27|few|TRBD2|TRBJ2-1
CASSWRENNEQFF
TGTGCCAGCAGCTGGCGGGAGAACAATGAGCAGTTCTTC
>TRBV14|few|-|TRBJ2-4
CASRQAPGGIQYF
TGTGCCAGCCGCCAGGCTCCCGGGGGCATTCAGTACTTC
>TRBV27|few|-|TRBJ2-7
CASTLASGSYEQYF
TGTGCCAGCACCCTAGCGAGCGGGTCCTACGAGCAGTACTTC
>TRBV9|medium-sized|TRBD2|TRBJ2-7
CASSPTSGSIYEQYF
TGTGCCAGCAGTCCGACTAGCGGGAGTATCTACGAGCAGTACTTC
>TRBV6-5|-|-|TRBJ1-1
CASSYSGPGGTEAFF
TGTGCCAGCAGTTACAGCGGGCCTGGGGGCACTGAAGCTTTCTTT
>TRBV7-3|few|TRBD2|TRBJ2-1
CASSELAGGNEQFF
TGTGCCAGCAGCGAACTAGCGGGAGGCAATGAGCAGTTCTTC
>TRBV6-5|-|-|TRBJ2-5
CASSIGQQETQYF
TGTGCCAGCAGTATCGGACAGCAAGAGACCCAGTACTTC
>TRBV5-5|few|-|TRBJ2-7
CASSLGPAYEQYF
TGTGCCAGCAGTTTAGGGCCCGCCTACGAGCAGTACTTC
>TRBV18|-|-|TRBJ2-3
CASSPPAGVDTQYF
TGTGCCAGCTCACCACCCGCTGGCGTAGATACGCAGTATTTT
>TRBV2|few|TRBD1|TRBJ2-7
CASNLGQILPGEQYF
TGTGCCAGCAACCTGGGACAGATCCTGCCGGGCGAGCAGTACTTC
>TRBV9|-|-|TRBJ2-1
CASCAAGGDEQFF
TGTGCCAGCTGCGCAGCTGGAGGGGATGAGCAGTTCTTC
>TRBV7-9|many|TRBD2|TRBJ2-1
CASSLAHKAGGNEQFF
TGTGCCAGCAGCTTAGCCCATAAAGCGGGAGGCAATGAGCAGTTCTTC